A selection of T cell receptor beta chains follows, all from one sample in a study of T cells after yellow fever vaccination. TCRdb re-called the 5' RACE reads through MiXCR, storing one row per CDR3 protein. This sample carries hundreds of thousands of distinct CDR3 sequences, around 8.1% of them seen once, and the ten largest clones take 15% to 20%. Sample: PBMCs, taken roughly seven weeks after the first yellow fever vaccination. These receptor sequences come from a young man who received the YFV17D yellow fever vaccine. CDR3s include the opening cysteine and the closing phenylalanine or tryptophan. D genes are given only for firm matches. Clone size is given for some rows only: seen once, a few or many times, or a class if the clone is expanded.

CDR3 protein	CDR3 DNA	V gene	clone size	D gene	J gene
CASLGFQETQYF	TGTGCCAGTCTAGGGTTCCAAGAGACCCAGTACTTC	TRBV28	few	-	TRBJ2-5
CAISQDRAQETQYF	TGTGCCATCAGTCAGGACAGGGCCCAAGAGACCCAGTACTTC	TRBV10-3	-	TRBD1	TRBJ2-5
CASSMRPNTEAFF	TGTGCCAGTAGTATGAGACCGAACACTGAAGCTTTCTTT	TRBV19	few	-	TRBJ1-1
CATSHGSTDTQYF	TGTGCCACCAGCCACGGAAGCACAGATACGCAGTATTTT	TRBV15	once	-	TRBJ2-3
CASSLRQINEKLFF	TGTGCCAGCAGTTTAAGACAGATTAATGAAAAACTGTTTTTT	TRBV12-3/TRBV12-4	few	-	TRBJ1-4
CASSPPPGLVPDTQYF	TGTGCCAGCAGTCCCCCCCCAGGGCTTGTTCCAGATACGCAGTATTTT	TRBV28	few	-	TRBJ2-3
CASSASGGFGEQFF	TGTGCCAGCAGCGCTAGCGGGGGGTTTGGTGAGCAGTTCTTC	TRBV7-6	few	TRBD2	TRBJ2-1
CASSPQGVRGYTF	TGTGCCAGCAGCCCCCAAGGGGTAAGGGGCTACACCTTC	TRBV4-2	-	-	TRBJ1-2
CASSRTTGRLYEVGYTF	TGTGCCAGCAGTCGTACAACGGGACGGCTCTATGAAGTTGGCTACACCTTC	TRBV6-5	few	-	TRBJ1-2
CASSLGTGVYGYTF	TGCGCCAGCAGCTTGGGGACAGGGGTCTATGGCTACACCTTC	TRBV5-1	-	TRBD1	TRBJ1-2
CASSSHQGRTGELFF	TGTGCCAGCAGTTCTCATCAGGGGAGGACCGGGGAGCTGTTTTTT	TRBV6-5	few	-	TRBJ2-2
CAGNRGPNTEAFF	TGCGCCGGTAACAGGGGGCCCAACACTGAAGCTTTCTTT	TRBV10-2	many	TRBD1	TRBJ1-1
CASRASGGAQFF	TGTGCCAGCAGGGCTAGCGGGGGAGCGCAGTTCTTC	TRBV12-3/TRBV12-4	few	TRBD2	TRBJ2-1
CASSFAGHTDTQYF	TGTGCCAGCAGCTTTGCGGGTCACACAGATACGCAGTATTTT	TRBV5-5	few	-	TRBJ2-3
CASNYGTGSYEQYF	TGCGCCAGCAACTACGGAACAGGATCCTACGAGCAGTACTTC	TRBV5-1	few	-	TRBJ2-7
CASSRTGIGANVLTF	TGTGCCAGCAGCAGAACAGGGATTGGGGCCAACGTCCTGACTTTC	TRBV6-2/TRBV6-3	-	-	TRBJ2-6
CASSNTIVDGIEGKPQHF	TGTGCCAGCAGCAATACCATTGTCGACGGGATCGAGGGGAAGCCCCAGCATTTT	TRBV11-2	many	-	TRBJ1-5
CASSLGGAPEQFF	TGCGCCAGCAGCTTGGGGGGGGCCCCGGAGCAGTTCTTC	TRBV5-1	few	-	TRBJ2-1
CSARPWDHYEQYF	TGCAGTGCTAGGCCCTGGGACCACTACGAGCAGTACTTC	TRBV20-1	many	-	TRBJ2-7
CASSLERLDTQYF	TGTGCCAGCAGCTTAGAGCGCCTAGATACGCAGTATTTT	TRBV7-2	-	-	TRBJ2-3
CASSKAPREGNQPQHF	TGTGCCAGCAGCAAAGCCCCCAGGGAAGGGAATCAGCCCCAGCATTTT	TRBV7-2	few	-	TRBJ1-5
CASSLVVSGAEAFF	TGTGCCAGCAGCTTAGTCGTGTCAGGGGCTGAAGCTTTCTTT	TRBV7-2	few	-	TRBJ1-1
CSAPARATSPLHF	TGCAGTGCCCCGGCCAGGGCCACTTCACCCCTCCACTTT	TRBV20-1	-	-	TRBJ1-6
CASSQGWVGAIEKLFF	TGCGCCAGCAGCCAAGGTTGGGTAGGGGCTATTGAAAAACTGTTTTTT	TRBV4-1	few	-	TRBJ1-4
CASRSMGTQYF	TGTGCCAGCAGAAGCATGGGGACCCAGTACTTC	TRBV3-1	few	-	TRBJ2-5
CASSLAGVATNEKLFF	TGTGCCAGCAGCTTGGCCGGGGTTGCAACTAATGAAAAACTGTTTTTT	TRBV5-6	few	-	TRBJ1-4
CASSLAGDNTGELFF	TGCGCCAGCAGCCTAGCGGGGGATAACACCGGGGAGCTGTTTTTT	TRBV5-1	many	TRBD2	TRBJ2-2
CASSPVGPGYTF	TGTGCCAGCAGCCCCGTTGGGCCCGGCTACACCTTC	TRBV5-5	-	-	TRBJ1-2
CASSSRDGSDSPLHF	TGTGCCAGCAGTTCCAGGGACGGGAGCGATTCACCCCTCCACTTT	TRBV12-3/TRBV12-4	-	-	TRBJ1-6
CASSLVPYEQYF	TGTGCCAGCAGCCTGGTACCCTACGAGCAGTACTTC	TRBV7-9	few	-	TRBJ2-7
CASSRRGTDTEAFF	TGCGCCAGCAGCCGCAGAGGGACAGACACTGAAGCTTTCTTT	TRBV4-1	few	TRBD1	TRBJ1-1
CASSEGARASNQPQHF	TGTGCCAGCAGTGAAGGGGCGAGGGCTTCCAATCAGCCCCAGCATTTT	TRBV6-1	few	-	TRBJ1-5
CASSLAQGPTGANVLTF	TGTGCCAGCAGTTTGGCACAAGGTCCTACTGGGGCCAACGTCCTGACTTTC	TRBV6-5	few	-	TRBJ2-6
CASSSGWSGNTIYF	TGTGCCAGCAGCTCAGGGTGGTCTGGAAACACCATATATTTT	TRBV6-1	many	-	TRBJ1-3
CASSLSDIQSEAFF	TGCGCCAGCAGCTTAAGTGACATTCAATCTGAAGCTTTCTTT	TRBV5-1	few	-	TRBJ1-1
CASSPLEGVKNIQYF	TGTGCCAGCAGCCCCCTGGAAGGGGTCAAAAACATTCAGTACTTC	TRBV7-6	-	-	TRBJ2-4
CASSQDFSGQETQYF	TGCGCCAGCAGCCAAGATTTTAGTGGACAAGAGACCCAGTACTTC	TRBV4-1	-	-	TRBJ2-5
CASSLVGPQGNQPQHF	TGTGCCAGCAGCTTAGTCGGCCCCCAGGGCAATCAGCCCCAGCATTTT	TRBV7-9	few	-	TRBJ1-5
CASSKEQGNTGELFF	TGTGCCAGCAGCAAAGAACAGGGAAACACCGGGGAGCTGTTTTTT	TRBV21-1	many	-	TRBJ2-2
CASSLHRNTDTQYF	TGTGCCAGCAGCTTACACAGAAACACAGATACGCAGTATTTT	TRBV11-2	-	-	TRBJ2-3
CASSLAGVDYNEQFF	TGCGCCAGCAGCTTGGCAGGGGTGGACTACAATGAGCAGTTCTTC	TRBV5-1	many	-	TRBJ2-1
CASSQDRYYGYTF	TGTGCCAGCAGCCAGGACAGGTACTATGGCTACACCTTC	TRBV5-6	-	TRBD1	TRBJ1-2
CATPSRFNYGYTF	TGTGCCACCCCCTCCCGGTTTAACTATGGCTACACCTTC	TRBV14	few	-	TRBJ1-2
CASSYNGGVYQETQYF	TGTGCCAGCAGTTATAACGGCGGGGTGTACCAAGAGACCCAGTACTTC	TRBV27	-	-	TRBJ2-5
CASSSRDRKTDTQYF	TGTGCCAGCAGTAGCCGAGACAGAAAAACAGATACGCAGTATTTT	TRBV6-4	once	-	TRBJ2-3
CASSAYPGTSGGSTDTQYF	TGTGCCAGCAGCGCCTACCCCGGGACTAGCGGGGGGAGCACAGATACGCAGTATTTT	TRBV12-3/TRBV12-4	-	TRBD2	TRBJ2-3
CSVMVVAAEAFF	TGCAGCGTTATGGTGGTGGCCGCTGAAGCTTTCTTT	TRBV29-1	few	-	TRBJ1-1
CATSDSSSGTSTDTQYF	TGTGCCACCAGTGATTCTTCTAGCGGAACTAGCACAGATACGCAGTATTTT	TRBV24-1	few	TRBD2	TRBJ2-3
CASSHLSPTDTQYF	TGTGCCAGCAGCCACCTCAGCCCCACAGATACGCAGTATTTT	TRBV6-2/TRBV6-3	-	-	TRBJ2-3
CASSLDWNTGELFF	TGTGCCAGCAGCTTAGATTGGAACACCGGGGAGCTGTTTTTT	TRBV11-3	few	-	TRBJ2-2
CASTPRNRGDQPQHF	TGTGCCAGCACCCCAAGAAACAGGGGAGATCAGCCCCAGCATTTT	TRBV21-1	-	-	TRBJ1-5
CASGPTSTFSEEQYF	TGCGCCAGCGGACCAACTAGTACCTTCTCGGAGGAGCAGTACTTC	TRBV5-1	-	-	TRBJ2-7